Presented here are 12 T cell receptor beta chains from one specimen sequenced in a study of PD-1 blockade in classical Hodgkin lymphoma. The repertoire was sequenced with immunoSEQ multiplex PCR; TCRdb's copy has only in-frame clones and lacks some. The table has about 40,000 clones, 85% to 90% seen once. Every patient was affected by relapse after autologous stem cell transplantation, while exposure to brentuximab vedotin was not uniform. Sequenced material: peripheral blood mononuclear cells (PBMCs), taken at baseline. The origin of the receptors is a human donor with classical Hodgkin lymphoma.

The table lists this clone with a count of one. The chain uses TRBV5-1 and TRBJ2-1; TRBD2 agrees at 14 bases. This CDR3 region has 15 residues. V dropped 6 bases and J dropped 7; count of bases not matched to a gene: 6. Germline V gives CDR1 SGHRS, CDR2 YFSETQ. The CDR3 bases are TGCGCCAGCACCCTACGACTAGCGGGGGGGAATGAGCAGTTCTTC. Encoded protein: CASTLRLAGGNEQFF.

CDR3 residues: CASSPPGSGYTDTQYF. DNA of the CDR3: TGTGCCAGCTCACCTCCGGGTAGCGGATACACAGATACGCAGTATTTT. The chain uses TRBV18 and TRBJ2-3, with D perhaps matching TRBD2 (6 bases). The CDR3 loop spans 16 amino acids. V was pared by 3 bases and J by 2 bases, with 15 bases between. From germline, CDR1 is KGHSH and CDR2 LQKENI.

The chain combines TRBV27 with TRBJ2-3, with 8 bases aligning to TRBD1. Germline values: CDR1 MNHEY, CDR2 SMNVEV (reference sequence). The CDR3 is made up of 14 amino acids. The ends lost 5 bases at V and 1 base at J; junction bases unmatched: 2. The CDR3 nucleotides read TGTGCCAGCAGTGGGACAGGAGGCACAGATACGCAGTATTTT. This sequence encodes CASSGTGGTDTQYF.

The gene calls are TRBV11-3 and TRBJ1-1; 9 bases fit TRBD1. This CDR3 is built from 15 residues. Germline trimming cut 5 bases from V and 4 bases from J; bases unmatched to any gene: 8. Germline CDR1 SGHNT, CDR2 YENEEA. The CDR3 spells CASSLRQGVSTEAFF. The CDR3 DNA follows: TGTGCCAGCAGCCTCCGACAGGGGGTGAGCACTGAAGCTTTCTTT.

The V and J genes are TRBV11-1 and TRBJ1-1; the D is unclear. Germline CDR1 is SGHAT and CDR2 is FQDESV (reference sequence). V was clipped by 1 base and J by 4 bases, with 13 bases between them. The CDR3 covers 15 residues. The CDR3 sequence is CASSLGVGWGTEAFF. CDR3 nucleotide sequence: TGTGCCAGCAGCTTAGGTGTGGGGTGGGGCACTGAAGCTTTCTTT.

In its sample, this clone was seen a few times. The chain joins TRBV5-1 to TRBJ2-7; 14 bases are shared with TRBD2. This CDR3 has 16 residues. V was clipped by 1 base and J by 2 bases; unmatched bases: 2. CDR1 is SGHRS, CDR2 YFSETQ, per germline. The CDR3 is CASSLRLAGGPYEQYF. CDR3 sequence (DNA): TGCGCCAGCAGCTTGCGACTAGCGGGAGGGCCCTACGAGCAGTACTTC. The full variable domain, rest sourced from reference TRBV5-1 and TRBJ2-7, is KAGVTQTPRYLIKTRGQQVTLSCSPISGHRSVSWYQQTPGQGLQFLFEYFSETQRNKGNFPGRFSGRQFSNSRSEMNVSTLELGDSALYLCASSLRLAGGPYEQYFGPGTRLTVT.

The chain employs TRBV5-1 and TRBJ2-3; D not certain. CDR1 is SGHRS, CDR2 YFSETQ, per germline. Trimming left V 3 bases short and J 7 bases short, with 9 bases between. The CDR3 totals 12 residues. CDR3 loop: CASSSQQNTQYF. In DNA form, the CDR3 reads TGCGCCAGCAGCTCGCAACAAAATACGCAGTATTTT.

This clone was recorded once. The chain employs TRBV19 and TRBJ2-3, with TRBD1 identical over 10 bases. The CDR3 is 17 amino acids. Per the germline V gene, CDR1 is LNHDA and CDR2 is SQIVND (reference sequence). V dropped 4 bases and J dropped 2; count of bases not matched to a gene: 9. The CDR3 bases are TGTGCCAGTAGTACGAGGACAGGGGGGAGGTTCACAGATACGCAGTATTTT. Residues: CASSTRTGGRFTDTQYF.

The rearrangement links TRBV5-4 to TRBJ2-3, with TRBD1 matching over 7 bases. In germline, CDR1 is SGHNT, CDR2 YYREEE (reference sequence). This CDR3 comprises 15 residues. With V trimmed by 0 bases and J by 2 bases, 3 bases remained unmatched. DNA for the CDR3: TGTGCCAGCAGCTTGGACAGGGGACCCACAGATACGCAGTATTTT. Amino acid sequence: CASSLDRGPTDTQYF.

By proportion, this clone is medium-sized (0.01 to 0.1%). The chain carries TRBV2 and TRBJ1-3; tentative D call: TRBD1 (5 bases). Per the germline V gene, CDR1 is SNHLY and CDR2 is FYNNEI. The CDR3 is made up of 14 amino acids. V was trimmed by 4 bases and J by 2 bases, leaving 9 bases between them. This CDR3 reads CASSAPGAGNTIYF. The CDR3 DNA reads TGTGCCAGCAGTGCCCCGGGGGCTGGAAACACCATATATTTT.

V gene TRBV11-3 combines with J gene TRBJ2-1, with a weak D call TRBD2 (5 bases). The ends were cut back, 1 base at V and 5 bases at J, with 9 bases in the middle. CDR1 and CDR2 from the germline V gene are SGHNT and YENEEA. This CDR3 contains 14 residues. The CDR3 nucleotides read TGTGCCAGCAGCTTAGGTAGGAGGAACAATGAGCAGTTCTTC. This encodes CASSLGRRNNEQFF.

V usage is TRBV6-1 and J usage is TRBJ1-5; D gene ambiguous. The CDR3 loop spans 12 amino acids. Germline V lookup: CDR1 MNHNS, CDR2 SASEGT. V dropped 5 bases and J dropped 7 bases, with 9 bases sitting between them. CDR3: CASSFEDQPQHF. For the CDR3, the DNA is TGTGCCAGCAGTTTCGAGGACCAGCCCCAGCATTTT.